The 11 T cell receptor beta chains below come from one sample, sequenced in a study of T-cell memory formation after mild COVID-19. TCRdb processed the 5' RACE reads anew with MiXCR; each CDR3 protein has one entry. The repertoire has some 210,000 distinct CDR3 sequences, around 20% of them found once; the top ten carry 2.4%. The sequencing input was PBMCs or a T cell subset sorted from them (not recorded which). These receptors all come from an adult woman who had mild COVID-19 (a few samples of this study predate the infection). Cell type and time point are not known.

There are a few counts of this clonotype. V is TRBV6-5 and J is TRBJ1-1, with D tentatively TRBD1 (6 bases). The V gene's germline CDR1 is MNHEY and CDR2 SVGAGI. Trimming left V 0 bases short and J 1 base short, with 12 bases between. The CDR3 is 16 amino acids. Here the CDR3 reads CASSYSRGRENTEAFF. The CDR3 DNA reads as TGTGCCAGCAGTTACTCCCGGGGGCGAGAGAACACTGAAGCTTTCTTT.

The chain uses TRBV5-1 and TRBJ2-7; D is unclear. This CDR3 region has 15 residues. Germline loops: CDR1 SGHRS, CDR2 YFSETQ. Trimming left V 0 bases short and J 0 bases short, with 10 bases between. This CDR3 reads CASSLVSLSSYEQYF. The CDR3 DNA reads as TGCGCCAGCAGCTTGGTCAGCCTGAGCTCCTACGAGCAGTACTTC.

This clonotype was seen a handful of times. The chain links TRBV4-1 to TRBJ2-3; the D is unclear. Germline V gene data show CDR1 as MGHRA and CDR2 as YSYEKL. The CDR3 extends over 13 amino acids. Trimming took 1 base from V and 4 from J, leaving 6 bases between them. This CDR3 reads CASSQASPDTQYF. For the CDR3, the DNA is TGCGCCAGCAGCCAAGCCTCCCCAGATACGCAGTATTTT.

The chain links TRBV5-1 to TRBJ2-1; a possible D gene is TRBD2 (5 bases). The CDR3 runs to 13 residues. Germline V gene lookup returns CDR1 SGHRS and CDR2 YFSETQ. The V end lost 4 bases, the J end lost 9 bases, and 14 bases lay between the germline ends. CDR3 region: CASSLSEGFEQFF. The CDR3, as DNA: TGCGCCAGCAGCCTCTCCGAGGGTTTTGAGCAGTTCTTC.

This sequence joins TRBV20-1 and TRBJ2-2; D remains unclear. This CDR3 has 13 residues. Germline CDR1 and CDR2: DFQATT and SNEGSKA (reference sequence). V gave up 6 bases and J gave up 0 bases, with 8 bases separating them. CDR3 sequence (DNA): TGCAGTGCAAGTACCCCGAACACCGGGGAGCTGTTTTTT. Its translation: CSASTPNTGELFF.

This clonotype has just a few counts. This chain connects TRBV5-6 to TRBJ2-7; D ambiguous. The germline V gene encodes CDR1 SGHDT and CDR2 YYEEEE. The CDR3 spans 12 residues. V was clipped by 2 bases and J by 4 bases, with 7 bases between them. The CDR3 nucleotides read TGTGCCAGCAGCTTTTCGCAGTACGAGCAGTACTTC. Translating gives CASSFSQYEQYF.

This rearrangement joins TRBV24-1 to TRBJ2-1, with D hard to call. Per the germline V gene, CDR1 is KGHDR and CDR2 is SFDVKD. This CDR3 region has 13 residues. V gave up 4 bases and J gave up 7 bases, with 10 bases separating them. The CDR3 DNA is TGTGCCACCAGTGACAGCCGTGTAAATGAGCAGTTCTTC. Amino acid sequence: CATSDSRVNEQFF.

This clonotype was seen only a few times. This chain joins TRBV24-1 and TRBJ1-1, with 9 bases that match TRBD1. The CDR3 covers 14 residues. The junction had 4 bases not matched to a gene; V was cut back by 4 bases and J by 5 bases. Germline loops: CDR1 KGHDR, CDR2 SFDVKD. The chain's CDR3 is CATSEGQGRTEAFF. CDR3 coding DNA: TGTGCCACCAGTGAAGGACAGGGGAGGACTGAAGCTTTCTTT.

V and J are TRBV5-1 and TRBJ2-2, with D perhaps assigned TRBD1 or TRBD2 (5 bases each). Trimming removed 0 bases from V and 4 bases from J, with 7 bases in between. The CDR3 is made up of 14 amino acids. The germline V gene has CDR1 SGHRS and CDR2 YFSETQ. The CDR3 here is CASSLGDLTGELFF. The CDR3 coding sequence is TGCGCCAGCAGCTTGGGGGACCTCACCGGGGAGCTGTTTTTT. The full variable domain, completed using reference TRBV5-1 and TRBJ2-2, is KAGVTQTPRYLIKTRGQQVTLSCSPISGHRSVSWYQQTPGQGLQFLFEYFSETQRNKGNFPGRFSGRQFSNSRSEMNVSTLELGDSALYLCASSLGDLTGELFFGEGSRLTVL.

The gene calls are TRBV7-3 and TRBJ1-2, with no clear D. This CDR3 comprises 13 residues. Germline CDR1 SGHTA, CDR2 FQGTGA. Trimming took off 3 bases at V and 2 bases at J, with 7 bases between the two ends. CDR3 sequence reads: CASSFEANYGYTF. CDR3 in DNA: TGTGCCAGCAGCTTTGAGGCCAACTATGGCTACACCTTC.

The DNA of the CDR3 is TGCAGTGCTAGGGACAGGGGGAACACTGAAGCTTTCTTT. It yields the protein CSARDRGNTEAFF. The V and J genes are TRBV20-1 and TRBJ1-1, with TRBD1 matching 9 bases. V gave up 3 bases and J gave up 1 base; unmatched junction bases: 0. The CDR3 totals 13 residues. Germline loops: CDR1 DFQATT, CDR2 SNEGSKA (reference sequence).